The TCR beta chain described here comes from a study of shared clonotypes between healthy human individuals. TCRdb's copy holds only in-frame clones and misses some; the assay was immunoSEQ multiplex PCR. The repertoire holds 2,500,000 or so clones, 85% to 95% seen once, with about 0.41% in the top ten. V shed 0 bases, J shed 10 bases, and the junction held 9 bases outside the gene matches. Germline V gene sequence: CDR1 SGHRS, CDR2 YFSETQ. The CDR3 runs 15 residues. Study results and caveats: Clonotype sharing among donors likely depends on sequencing depth. On the whole, naive subsets had larger estimated richness than memory subsets had. Several donors held 5% to 5.5% of naive CD4 clonotypes in common. Incompleteness in sorted-subset sequencing, despite large depth, was shown by rarefaction.

In this sample, this clone turned up a few times. The antigen is undetermined. The source material was naive CD4+ T cells from PBMCs. Specified subset: CD45RA+ positively selected. This receptor was identified in a young man in good health. Some clones in this sample may be carry-over from other donors' samples. The chain employs TRBV5-1 and TRBJ2-1, with 8 positions matching TRBD1. DNA for the CDR3: TGCGCCAGCAGCTTGGGACAGGGGCCCACCAGCGAGCAGTTCTTC. Residues: CASSLGQGPTSEQFF.